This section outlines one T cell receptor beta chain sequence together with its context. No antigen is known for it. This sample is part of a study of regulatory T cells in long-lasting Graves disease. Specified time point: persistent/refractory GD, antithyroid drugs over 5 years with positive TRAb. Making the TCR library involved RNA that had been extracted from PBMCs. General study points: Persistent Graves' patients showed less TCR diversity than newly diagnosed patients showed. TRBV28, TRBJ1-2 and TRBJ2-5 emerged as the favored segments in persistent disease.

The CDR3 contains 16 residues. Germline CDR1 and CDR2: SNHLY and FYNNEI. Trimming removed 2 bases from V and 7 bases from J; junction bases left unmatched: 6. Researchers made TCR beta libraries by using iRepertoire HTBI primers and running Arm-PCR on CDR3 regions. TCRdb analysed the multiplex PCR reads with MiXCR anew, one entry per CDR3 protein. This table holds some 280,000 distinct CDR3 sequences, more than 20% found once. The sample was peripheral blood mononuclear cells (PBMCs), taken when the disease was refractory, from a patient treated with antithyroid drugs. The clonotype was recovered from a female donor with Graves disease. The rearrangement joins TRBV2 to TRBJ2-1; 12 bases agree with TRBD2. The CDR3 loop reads CASSERASGRENEQFF. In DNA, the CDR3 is TGTGCCAGCAGTGAAAGGGCTAGCGGGAGGGAAAATGAGCAGTTCTTC.